This record looks at one T cell receptor (beta chain) sequence and its context. As yet, its antigen is unknown. As for the donors, each was a healthy bone marrow donor. The PCR ran on 60 Vbeta and 13 Jbeta primers. Sequencing was performed with immunoSEQ multiplex PCR; in TCRdb, only in-frame clones are kept and a portion is missing. The repertoire holds some 160,000 clones, with 80% to 90% as singletons. Germline lookup yields CDR1 SGDLS and CDR2 YYNGEE. Trimming took 4 bases from V and 8 from J, leaving 22 bases between them. This CDR3 comprises 16 residues. The data are from a study of cytomegalovirus exposure and HLA in healthy donors. Study summary: Clustering assigned around 77% of the roughly 370 genotyped donors to the Caucasian-associated ancestry cluster.

Study outcomes and limitations: A later analysis reportedly found that, within productive TCRs, an Asian-associated ancestry cluster had fewer N-insertions than the mean observed across the approximately 700 donors.

V and J are TRBV9 and TRBJ2-4; a possible D gene is TRBD1 (5 bases). This sequence originates from a woman between 18 and 30 years old in good health and CMV-seronegative. What was sequenced was PBMCs. The CDR3 reads CASSPRSAGIVDIQYF. As DNA, the CDR3 is TGTGCCAGCAGCCCCCGATCGGCAGGGATAGTTGACATTCAGTACTTC.